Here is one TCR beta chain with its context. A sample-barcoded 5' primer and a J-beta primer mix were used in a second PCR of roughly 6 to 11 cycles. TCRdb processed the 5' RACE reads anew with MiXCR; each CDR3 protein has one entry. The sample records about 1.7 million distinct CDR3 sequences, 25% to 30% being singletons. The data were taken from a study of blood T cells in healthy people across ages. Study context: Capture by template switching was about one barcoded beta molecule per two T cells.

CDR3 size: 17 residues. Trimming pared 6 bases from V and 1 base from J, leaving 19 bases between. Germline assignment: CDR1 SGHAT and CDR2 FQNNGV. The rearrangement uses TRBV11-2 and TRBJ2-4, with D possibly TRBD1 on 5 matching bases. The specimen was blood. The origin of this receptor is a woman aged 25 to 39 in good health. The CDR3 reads CASRIPGLGVAKNIQYF. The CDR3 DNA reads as TGTGCCAGCAGGATCCCCGGGCTAGGGGTGGCCAAAAACATTCAGTACTTC. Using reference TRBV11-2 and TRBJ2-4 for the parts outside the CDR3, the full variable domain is EAGVAQSPRYKIIEKRQSVAFWCNPISGHATLYWYQQILGQGPKLLIQFQNNGVVDDSQLPKDRFSAERLKGVDSTLKIQPAKLEDSAVYLCASRIPGLGVAKNIQYFGAGTRLSVL.